This T cell receptor (beta chain) was recorded in a study of vaccination effects on CD4 cells after COVID-19. The CDR3 is 14 residues long. CDR1 and CDR2 from the germline V gene are MNHEY and SVGEGT. V was trimmed by 5 bases and J by 5 bases, leaving 15 bases between them. Antigen-specific CD4+ T cell clonotypes were called by their expansion after viral peptide-pool culture in ViraFEST. The culture ran for 10 days before CD4+ T cells were isolated. Vaccine recipients, nucleocapsid antibody negative, had no prior SARS-CoV-2 infection. Sequenced by immunoSEQ multiplex PCR; TCRdb stores in-frame clones only, minus some. The repertoire holds tens of thousands of clones, with roughly 70% as singletons. On this clone: Its antigen is still unknown.

Overall study findings and caveats: There were few convalescent patients in the study and no early post-infection timepoints.

This sequence originates from a human donor who received a COVID-19 vaccine. This chain joins TRBV6-2 or TRBV6-3 and TRBJ1-2; D call uncertain. Sequenced here: CD4+ T cells from PBMCs cultured with HCoV-NL63 spike peptides, sampled before COVID-19 vaccination. CDR3 region: CASSVTFLEYGYTF. CDR3 DNA sequence: TGTGCCAGCAGTGTCACGTTTCTCGAGTATGGCTACACCTTC.